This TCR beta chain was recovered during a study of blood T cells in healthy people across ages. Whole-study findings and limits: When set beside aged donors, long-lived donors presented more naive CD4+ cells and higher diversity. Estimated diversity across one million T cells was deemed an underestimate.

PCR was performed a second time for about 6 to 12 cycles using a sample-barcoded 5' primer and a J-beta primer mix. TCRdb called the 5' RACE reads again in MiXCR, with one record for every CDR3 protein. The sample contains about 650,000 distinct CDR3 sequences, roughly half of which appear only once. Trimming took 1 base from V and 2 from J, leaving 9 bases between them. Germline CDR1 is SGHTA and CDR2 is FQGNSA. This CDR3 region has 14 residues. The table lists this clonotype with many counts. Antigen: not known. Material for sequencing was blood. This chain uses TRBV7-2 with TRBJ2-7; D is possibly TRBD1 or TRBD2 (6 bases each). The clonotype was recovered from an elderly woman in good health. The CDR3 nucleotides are TGTGCCAGCAGCTTAGAGGGGGGAGCCTACGAGCAGTACTTC. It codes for CASSLEGGAYEQYF.